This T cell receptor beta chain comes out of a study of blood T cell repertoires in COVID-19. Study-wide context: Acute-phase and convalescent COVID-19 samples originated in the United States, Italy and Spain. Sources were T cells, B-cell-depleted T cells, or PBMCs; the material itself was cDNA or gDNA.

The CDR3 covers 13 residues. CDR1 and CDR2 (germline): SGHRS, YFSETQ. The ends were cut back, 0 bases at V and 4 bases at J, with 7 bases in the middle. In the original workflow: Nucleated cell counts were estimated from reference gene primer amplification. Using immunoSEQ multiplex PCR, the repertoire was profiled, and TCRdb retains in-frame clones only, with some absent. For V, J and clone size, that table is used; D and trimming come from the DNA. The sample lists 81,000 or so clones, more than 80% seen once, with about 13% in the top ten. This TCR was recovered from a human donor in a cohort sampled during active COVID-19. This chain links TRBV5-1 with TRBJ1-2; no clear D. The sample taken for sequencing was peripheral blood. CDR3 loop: CASSLGTSYGYTF. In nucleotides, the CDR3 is TGCGCCAGCAGCTTGGGCACTTCCTATGGCTACACCTTC.